These T cell receptor beta chains were read from a single sample in a study of T cells after yellow fever vaccination. TCRdb reanalysed the 5' RACE reads using MiXCR and keeps one entry per CDR3 protein. The profile covers almost 70,000 distinct CDR3 sequences, with 5% to 6.5% appearing a single time and under 2.5% taken by the ten largest. The sequences come from CD4+ T cells sorted from PBMCs, collected less than 18 days after the first yellow fever vaccination. The receptors derive from a man between 18 and 35 years old who received the YFV17D yellow fever vaccine. Each CDR3 is given with its conserved first and last residue. The order of the fields is D gene, J gene, V gene, clone size, CDR3 DNA, CDR3 protein. A D gene is named only where the DNA matches it firmly. Expanded clones are given a class, and other clones once, few, many or no size at all.

d_call: .; j_call: TRBJ1-5; v_call: TRBV6-2/TRBV6-3; clone_size: few; cdr3_nt: TGTGCCAGCAGTCAAAATCAGCCCCAGCATTTT; cdr3_aa: CASSQNQPQHF
d_call: TRBD1; j_call: TRBJ1-1; v_call: TRBV7-3; clone_size: many; cdr3_nt: TGTGCCAGCAGCCCCCAGGGGGTGACCACTGAAGCTTTCTTT; cdr3_aa: CASSPQGVTTEAFF
d_call: TRBD2; j_call: TRBJ2-2; v_call: TRBV7-6; clone_size: many; cdr3_nt: TGTGCCAGCAGCCCGGGGACTACCAAAACCGGGGAGCTGTTTTTT; cdr3_aa: CASSPGTTKTGELFF
d_call: .; j_call: TRBJ2-3; v_call: TRBV7-6; clone_size: few; cdr3_nt: TGTGCCAGCAGCCCAATTGTTAGCACAGATACGCAGTATTTT; cdr3_aa: CASSPIVSTDTQYF
d_call: TRBD2; j_call: TRBJ2-5; v_call: TRBV5-1; clone_size: many; cdr3_nt: TGCGCCAGCAGCTCCGGCCCTAGCGGGGGGTTGGAGACCCAGTACTTC; cdr3_aa: CASSSGPSGGLETQYF
d_call: .; j_call: TRBJ1-6; v_call: TRBV7-2; clone_size: many; cdr3_nt: TGTGCCAGCCGGGAGGGGAATTCACCCCTCCACTTT; cdr3_aa: CASREGNSPLHF
d_call: TRBD1; j_call: TRBJ1-1; v_call: TRBV5-1; clone_size: many; cdr3_nt: TGCGCCAGCAGCTTGGGGACAGGATGGAACACTGAAGCTTTCTTT; cdr3_aa: CASSLGTGWNTEAFF
d_call: TRBD1; j_call: TRBJ2-5; v_call: TRBV20-1; clone_size: many; cdr3_nt: TGCAGTGCTTTCCGGACAGGGGCAGAGACCCAGTACTTC; cdr3_aa: CSAFRTGAETQYF
d_call: TRBD2; j_call: TRBJ2-3; v_call: TRBV7-2; clone_size: many; cdr3_nt: TGTGCCAGCAGGCTAACATCTAGCGGGGCAGATACGCAGTATTTT; cdr3_aa: CASRLTSSGADTQYF
d_call: .; j_call: TRBJ1-5; v_call: TRBV30; clone_size: few; cdr3_nt: TGTGCCTGGAGTGAGGCGGTTAGCAATCAGCCCCAGCATTTT; cdr3_aa: CAWSEAVSNQPQHF
d_call: TRBD1; j_call: TRBJ2-2; v_call: TRBV12-3/TRBV12-4; clone_size: many; cdr3_nt: TGTGCCAGCAGCGACAGGGGGTCGAACACCGGGGAGCTGTTTTTT; cdr3_aa: CASSDRGSNTGELFF
d_call: TRBD1; j_call: TRBJ1-5; v_call: TRBV7-8; clone_size: many; cdr3_nt: TGTGCCAGCAGACCCACTCCCAGGACAGGTCTAAATCAGCCCCAGCATTTT; cdr3_aa: CASRPTPRTGLNQPQHF
d_call: .; j_call: TRBJ2-6; v_call: TRBV6-1; clone_size: many; cdr3_nt: TGTGCCAGCAGTGAAAGTTTAACGCAAGTCCATTTCTCTGGGGCCAACGTCCTGACTTTC; cdr3_aa: CASSESLTQVHFSGANVLTF
d_call: TRBD2; j_call: TRBJ2-1; v_call: TRBV3-1; clone_size: many; cdr3_nt: TGTGCCAGCAGCCACCGCGGGGGGGCCTCCTACAATGAGCAGTTCTTC; cdr3_aa: CASSHRGGASYNEQFF
d_call: TRBD1; j_call: TRBJ2-7; v_call: TRBV6-5; clone_size: many; cdr3_nt: TGTGCCAGCAGAACCGGGACAGGAGTCTACGAGCAGTACTTC; cdr3_aa: CASRTGTGVYEQYF
d_call: .; j_call: TRBJ2-5; v_call: TRBV5-4; clone_size: .; cdr3_nt: TGTGCCAGCAGCTTGCCGTACGAAGAGACCCAGTACTTC; cdr3_aa: CASSLPYEETQYF
d_call: .; j_call: TRBJ2-5; v_call: TRBV28; clone_size: .; cdr3_nt: TGTGCCAGGAGCCCCGGGGCCCTCTGCTCCCAGTACTTC; cdr3_aa: CARSPGALCSQYF
d_call: .; j_call: TRBJ2-1; v_call: TRBV7-3; clone_size: many; cdr3_nt: TGTGCCAGCAGTTCGGGGAGACTAAACAATGAGCAGTTCTTC; cdr3_aa: CASSSGRLNNEQFF
d_call: .; j_call: TRBJ2-3; v_call: TRBV10-3; clone_size: .; cdr3_nt: TGTGCCATCGCCGACTCCAAGGCTGCAGATACGCAGTATTTT; cdr3_aa: CAIADSKAADTQYF
d_call: .; j_call: TRBJ1-2; v_call: TRBV4-2; clone_size: .; cdr3_nt: TGTGCCAGCAGCCACCCGGACCGAGAAAACTATGGCTACACCTTC; cdr3_aa: CASSHPDRENYGYTF
d_call: TRBD2; j_call: TRBJ2-3; v_call: TRBV12-3/TRBV12-4; clone_size: many; cdr3_nt: TGTGCCAGCAGTCCGGGGACTAGCGGGGACACAGATACGCAGTATTTT; cdr3_aa: CASSPGTSGDTDTQYF
d_call: .; j_call: TRBJ1-2; v_call: TRBV14; clone_size: many; cdr3_nt: TGTGCCAGCACCCCGGCGGCAGGAAACTATGGCTACACCTTC; cdr3_aa: CASTPAAGNYGYTF
d_call: TRBD1; j_call: TRBJ1-5; v_call: TRBV10-3; clone_size: many; cdr3_nt: TGTGCCATCAGTGTTTCGGGACAGGGGGGTCAGCCCCAGCATTTT; cdr3_aa: CAISVSGQGGQPQHF